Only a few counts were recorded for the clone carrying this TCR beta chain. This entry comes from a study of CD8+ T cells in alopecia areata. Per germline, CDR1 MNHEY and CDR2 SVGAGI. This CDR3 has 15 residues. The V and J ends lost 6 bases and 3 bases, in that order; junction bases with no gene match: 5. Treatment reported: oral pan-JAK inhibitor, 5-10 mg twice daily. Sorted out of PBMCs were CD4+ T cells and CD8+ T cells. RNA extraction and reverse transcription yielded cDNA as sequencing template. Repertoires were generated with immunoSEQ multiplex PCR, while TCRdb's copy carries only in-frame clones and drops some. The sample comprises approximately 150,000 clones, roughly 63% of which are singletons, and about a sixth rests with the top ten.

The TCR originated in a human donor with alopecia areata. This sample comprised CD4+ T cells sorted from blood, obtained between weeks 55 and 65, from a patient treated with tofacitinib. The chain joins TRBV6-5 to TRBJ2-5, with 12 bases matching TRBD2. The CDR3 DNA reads TGTGCCAGCAGGTCTAGCGGGGGGGCCGAAGAGACCCAGTACTTC. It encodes CASRSSGGAEETQYF.